In its sample, the clone carrying this T cell receptor beta chain was seen once. The antigen remains unidentified. This sample is part of a study of cytotoxic CD8 clonotypes in ibrutinib-treated CLL. In the study overall: Among patients, around 25 responded partially and 2 completely; approximately 14 then stayed remitted and around 12 progressed after median 68 months. Overall study findings and caveats: Investigators sampled sustained-remission and progressing patients at differing times. Clonality rose at ibrutinib response and fell back toward baseline at progression.

The V gene's germline CDR1 is MNHNS and CDR2 SASEGT. The CDR3 is 15 residues long. V was pared by 10 bases and J by 3 bases, with 11 bases of the junction left unmatched. Repertoires were generated with immunoSEQ multiplex PCR, while TCRdb's copy carries only in-frame clones and drops some. The sample lists more than 55,000 clones; approximately 71% were seen once. This receptor was obtained from a human donor with chronic lymphocytic leukemia. The chain recombines TRBV6-1 with TRBJ1-4, with TRBD1 matching over 7 bases. The sample consisted of PBMCs, taken after 12 months of ibrutinib treatment. CDR3 residues: CATRIPGTANEKLFF. In nucleotides, the CDR3 is TGTGCCACCCGTATCCCCGGGACAGCTAATGAAAAACTGTTTTTT.